This entry describes one T cell receptor beta chain. Its binding antigen is unknown. No base quality information exists; no much larger clone differs at one position. The meaning of the sample's time point label: baseline before first vaccination. Vaccinee samples were obtained from the UK trials COV001 and COV002, which included a single-blind randomized controlled phase 2/3 trial of AZD1222 (ChAdOx1 nCoV-19) in healthy adults. For TCRbeta chain sequencing, PBMC samples from trial participants were taken at day 0 and at day 28 after the second dose. This specimen belongs to a study of T cell responses to AZD1222 COVID-19 vaccine (dated by TCRdb to about 2021). For the study in its entirety: AZD1222 recipients with second doses at about 4 weeks or about 12 weeks were pooled, because spike-specific TCR depth and breadth did not differ between schedules. TCR sequencing was performed for 233 trial participants, of whom around 210 were given two doses of AZD1222 and around 25 were given two doses of MenACWY control vaccine. Trial participants were enrolled by age into 18-55, 56-69 and 70-plus year subgroups, with around 150, 28 and 57 TCR-sequenced participants respectively.

Points the paper makes about the study in general: Conclusions about previously exposed vaccinees were limited because only a handful of AZD1222 recipients were SARS-CoV-2 seropositive at baseline. Participants were mostly white British and included more females than males, and it was suggested by the authors that clonal diversity may have been underestimated. Because no day 14 peak-response samples were available, repertoires were characterized only after the peak T cell response. The 56-69-year group was small, and its depth increase did not reach significance, likely because of low power. Vaccine-associated CD4 TCRs spanned the whole spike protein, with dominant responses in regions 160-218 and 743-854. Spike-specific TCR breadth and depth rose significantly after two AZD1222 doses compared with day 0 and with MenACWY recipients. Nearly half of unique spike-specific TCRs reportedly recognized epitopes outside regions mutated in the B.1.351 and B.1.1.7 variants.

The CDR3 regions of human TCRbeta chains were analyzed by immunosequencing. The authors' pipeline ran thus. Repertoire TCRs were checked for matches against a reference library of SARS-CoV-2-specific TCRs that had been generated using the MIRA antigen-specificity platform. Breadth meant the fraction of unique TCRs that were SARS-CoV-2-associated, whereas depth meant the fraction of total T cells that were SARS-CoV-2-associated. Each spike-specific TCR was assigned to its reactive spike region and to a CD4 or CD8 class using the MIRA data. Log10-transformed breadth and depth values were compared by one-way ANOVA with Sidak's multiple comparisons tests. The source is immuneACCESS, and TCRdb retained only in-frame sequences with V and J called. Part of the clones is not carried over; for the studies checked, unresolved V genes explain less than half of this, and the remainder is unexplained. From that table come the V and J calls and clone size; the DNA was used to work out D and trimming. The sample table lists roughly 100,000 clones, roughly nine tenths of them with a count of one. The ten largest clones add up to approximately 1.1% of the sample.

Spanning cysteine to phenylalanine, the CDR3 consists of 13 amino acids. Here the CDR3 DNA is all that survives: 39 bases in frame from base 1. V is cut by 0 bases and J by 5 bases, and the space between the germline ends is 5 bases. The sequenced sample was peripheral blood, obtained on day 0 of AZD1222 vaccination. The chain joins TRBV12-3 or TRBV12-4 to TRBJ1-5; the D gene assignment is ambiguous. The clonotype was recovered from an adult in good health. Read as DNA, the sequence is TGTGCCAGCAGTTTAGCTGGGGATCAGCCCCAGCATTTT. Its protein reads: CASSLAGDQPQHF.